The T cell receptor beta chain under discussion was sequenced for a study of T-cell memory formation after mild COVID-19. Study information: TCR clusters largely stayed donor specific.

Libraries for TCRalpha and TCRbeta carried sample barcodes and unique molecular identifiers via 5'RACE. TCRdb re-called the 5' RACE reads through MiXCR, storing one row per CDR3 protein. The sample has approximately 260,000 distinct CDR3 sequences, under 20% seen once; the top ten hold roughly 23%. Study-wide findings and caveats: Mainly CM and EM harbored the contracting CD4+ clones; mainly EMRA harbored the CD8+ ones. Clones contracting day 15 to 85 were balanced CD4/CD8; later expanders leaned CD4+.

The germline CDR1 and CDR2 sequences are MNHEY and SVGAGI. V lost 7 bases to trimming and J lost 7 bases, with 20 bases between them. The CDR3 consists of 16 residues. To note about this clonotype: Its target is not known.

The source of this sequence is a man aged 18 to 30 who had mild COVID-19 (a few samples of this study predate the infection). Cell type and time point are not known. What was sequenced was PBMCs or a T cell subset sorted from them (not recorded which). J is TRBJ1-6 and V is TRBV6-5; TRBD1 might be the D (6 bases). CDR3 sequence: CASIADSRSINSPLHF. The DNA for the CDR3 is TGTGCCAGCATCGCGGACAGCCGCTCTATCAATTCACCCCTCCACTTT.